This entry lists 19 T cell receptor beta chains sequenced from one sample in a study of cytotoxic CD8 clonotypes in ibrutinib-treated CLL. Sequenced by immunoSEQ multiplex PCR; TCRdb stores in-frame clones only, minus some. The sample carries some 120,000 clones, 80% to 85% recorded once. This specimen was PBMCs, taken after 24 months of ibrutinib treatment. These receptors originate from a human donor with chronic lymphocytic leukemia.

The chain links TRBV6-5 to TRBJ2-7, with D maybe TRBD1 (6 bases). The length of the CDR3 is 15 residues. Germline V gene sequence: CDR1 MNHEY, CDR2 SVGAGI. V was trimmed by 5 bases and J by 5 bases, leaving 19 bases between them. The CDR3 DNA reads TGTGCCAGCAGTGTACCGCGGCAGGGGAGTAACGAGCAGTACTTC. Protein sequence: CASSVPRQGSNEQYF.

The J gene is TRBJ2-7, the V gene TRBV19; D perhaps matches TRBD1 (5 bases). The CDR3 is 14 residues long. V lost 4 bases, J lost 6 bases, and 16 bases lay in between. CDR1 is LNHDA and CDR2 is SQIVND in the germline V gene (reference sequence). The CDR3 coding sequence is TGTGCCAGTAGTACGGGCAGGGCCTTTTCCGAGCAGTACTTC. Residues: CASSTGRAFSEQYF.

Here the CDR3 reads CASSQDRVSVYGYTF. CDR3 bases: TGCGCCAGCAGCCAAGATCGGGTCAGTGTCTATGGCTACACCTTC. V and J are TRBV4-1 and TRBJ1-2; no reliable D call. CDR1 is MGHRA, CDR2 YSYEKL, per germline. With 0 bases removed from V and 4 bases from J, the gap between germline ends came to 12 bases. This CDR3 comprises 15 residues.

The chain is built from TRBV4-3 and TRBJ2-7, with 11 nucleotides matching TRBD1. The junction had 8 bases not matched to a gene; V was cut back by 1 base and J by 3 bases. The CDR3 covers 17 residues. Germline V lookup: CDR1 LGHNA, CDR2 YSLEER. This CDR3 is CASSQAFGQGAVYEQYF. The CDR3 nucleotides are TGCGCCAGCAGCCAAGCATTTGGACAGGGGGCCGTCTACGAGCAGTACTTC.

This rearrangement joins TRBV14 to TRBJ2-2; 7 bases fit TRBD1. CDR3 length: 18 amino acids. The V gene end was trimmed by 4 bases and the J gene end by 2 bases; junction bases not matched to a gene: 13. The V gene's germline CDR1 is SGHDN and CDR2 FVKESK. The CDR3 loop reads CASSPWYTGTANTGELFF. The CDR3 bases are TGTGCCAGCAGCCCATGGTACACGGGGACAGCTAACACCGGGGAGCTGTTTTTT.

The rearrangement links TRBV7-2 to TRBJ2-2; D remains unclear. Germline lookup yields CDR1 SGHTA and CDR2 FQGNSA. Trimming removed 5 bases at V and 1 base at J, with 5 bases between. CDR3 length: 13 amino acids. CDR3 protein: CASSDMNTGELFF. The CDR3 DNA reads TGTGCCAGCAGCGACATGAACACCGGGGAGCTGTTTTTT. Full variable domain (rest looked up from reference TRBV7-2 and TRBJ2-2): GAGVSQSPSNKVTEKGKDVELRCDPISGHTALYWYRQSLGQGLEFLIYFQGNSAPDKSGLPSDRFSAERTGGSVSTLTIQRTQQEDSAVYLCASSDMNTGELFFGEGSRLTVL.

This chain uses TRBV4-3 with TRBJ1-3, with unresolved D. This CDR3 region has 15 residues. V shed 2 bases and J shed 2 bases, with 10 bases lying between them. Germline loops: CDR1 LGHNA, CDR2 YSLEER. The CDR3 nucleotides read TGCGCCAGCAGCCAAACATTTCCGCCTGGAAACACCATATATTTT. Its protein is CASSQTFPPGNTIYF.

The chain is built from TRBV6-1 and TRBJ1-6; 7 bases fit TRBD1. Looked up from germline, CDR1 is MNHNS and CDR2 is SASEGT. V gave up 7 bases and J gave up 4 bases; unmatched junction bases: 7. The CDR3 is made up of 15 amino acids. The CDR3 nucleotides are TGTGCCAGCATTCCCGGGACAGAGTATAATTCACCCCTCCACTTT. As protein: CASIPGTEYNSPLHF.

This clone was seen once. The chain combines TRBV7-6 with TRBJ2-3; 7 bases are shared with TRBD2. The CDR3 sequence is 15 residues long. Germline assignment: CDR1 SGHVS and CDR2 FNYEAQ. V trimming: 3 bases; J trimming: 4 bases; junction bases outside the gene matches: 7. The CDR3 DNA is TGTGCCAGCAGCTTTGGTCTAGCGGCGTCAGATACGCAGTATTTT. It specifies CASSFGLAASDTQYF.

The chain carries TRBV14 and TRBJ2-1, with D possibly TRBD1 on 6 matching bases. Trimming shortened V by 4 bases and J by 0 bases, and 16 bases separated the two germline ends. CDR1 is SGHDN and CDR2 is FVKESK in the germline V gene. The CDR3 runs to 17 residues. The CDR3 here is CASSLGALGASYNEQFF. The CDR3 nucleotides read TGTGCCAGCAGCCTAGGGGCCTTGGGGGCCTCCTACAATGAGCAGTTCTTC.

The J gene is TRBJ2-1, the V gene TRBV6-5; perhaps TRBD2 as D (5 bases). Between the trimmed V and J ends, which lost 0 bases and 10 bases, there was a span of 19 bases. CDR1 and CDR2 from the germline V gene are MNHEY and SVGAGI. This CDR3 is built from 16 residues. Here the CDR3 reads CASSYSPRTGIREQFF. As DNA, the CDR3 is TGTGCCAGCAGTTACTCCCCGCGGACCGGGATCAGGGAGCAGTTCTTC.

V is TRBV7-6 and J is TRBJ2-6; TRBD1 aligns across 11 bases. Germline CDR1 is SGHVS and CDR2 is FNYEAQ. The CDR3 contains 20 residues. With 1 base clipped from V and 2 bases from J, the junction kept 10 bases outside the gene matches. CDR3: CASSLVARTGGGTGANVLTF. DNA of the CDR3: TGTGCCAGCAGCTTAGTAGCCCGGACAGGGGGCGGAACTGGGGCCAACGTCCTGACTTTC.

This rearrangement joins TRBV19 to TRBJ1-5; the D gene is possibly TRBD1 (6 bases). CDR1 is LNHDA, CDR2 SQIVND, per germline (reference sequence). CDR3 length: 14 amino acids. The germline V and J ends were trimmed by 2 bases and 7 bases, with 12 bases remaining between them. CDR3 loop: CASSIQGPGQPQHF. The DNA for the CDR3 is TGTGCCAGTAGTATACAGGGGCCGGGACAGCCCCAGCATTTT. The variable domain in full, with the rest retrieved from reference TRBV19 and TRBJ1-5, is DGGITQSPKYLFRKEGQNVTLSCEQNLNHDAMYWYRQDPGQGLRLIYYSQIVNDFQKGDIAEGYSVSREKKESFPLTVTSAQKNPTAFYLCASSIQGPGQPQHFGDGTRLSIL.

The genes are TRBV6-6 and TRBJ1-2; D is unclear. Germline V gene sequence: CDR1 MNHNY, CDR2 SVGAGI (reference sequence). CDR3 length: 15 amino acids. Trimming left V 0 bases short and J 4 bases short, with 12 bases between. CDR3 residues: CASSYSTRVGYGYTF. The DNA of the CDR3 is TGTGCCAGCAGTTACTCGACGAGGGTTGGCTATGGCTACACCTTC.

This clone has just one count. The chain links TRBV7-3 to TRBJ1-1; 9 positions agree with TRBD1. The V segment lost 3 bases and the J segment 1 base; nucleotides outside the gene matches: 6. The germline V gene has CDR1 SGHTA and CDR2 FQGTGA. The CDR3 is 16 amino acids. For the CDR3, the DNA is TGTGCCAGCAGCTTCGGACAGGGGCGCCAGAACACTGAAGCTTTCTTT. This codes for CASSFGQGRQNTEAFF.

Of note for this clone: One end of the junction varies from germline; a read error may be responsible. The chain employs TRBV11-2 and TRBJ1-3; D gene unclear. The length of the CDR3 is 13 residues. Per the germline V gene, CDR1 is SGHAT and CDR2 is FQNNGV. The DNA for the CDR3 is TGTGCCAGCAGCTTATTCACTGGAGACACCATATATTTT. Translating it yields CASSLFTGDTIYF.

This clone was observed a single time. The chain couples TRBV28 to TRBJ2-3; TRBD2 matches at 8 bases. Looked up from germline, CDR1 is MDHEN and CDR2 is SYDVKM. The CDR3 is 16 residues long. J was trimmed by 7 bases and V by 4 bases; bases with no gene match: 13. This chain's CDR3 is CASSSSGAGGQHTQYF. CDR3 sequence (DNA): TGTGCCAGCAGTTCTTCCGGTGCGGGGGGACAACATACGCAGTATTTT. Full variable domain (outside the CDR3, taken from reference TRBV28 and TRBJ2-3): DVKVTQSSRYLVKRTGEKVFLECVQDMDHENMFWYRQDPGLGLRLIYFSYDVKMKEKGDIPEGYSVSREKKERFSLILESASTNQTSMYLCASSSSGAGGQHTQYFGPGTRLTVL.

The V gene is TRBV7-2, the J gene TRBJ1-5; a weak D match, TRBD1 (5 bases). Germline V gene lookup returns CDR1 SGHTA and CDR2 FQGNSA. The CDR3 runs 15 residues. The V and J ends lost 1 base and 1 base respectively, with 8 bases between them. The CDR3 sequence: CASSLGAGSNQPQHF. In nucleotides, the CDR3 is TGTGCCAGCAGCTTAGGAGCAGGGAGCAATCAGCCCCAGCATTTT. Supplemented by reference TRBV7-2 and TRBJ1-5, the full variable domain reads GAGVSQSPSNKVTEKGKDVELRCDPISGHTALYWYRQSLGQGLEFLIYFQGNSAPDKSGLPSDRFSAERTGGSVSTLTIQRTQQEDSAVYLCASSLGAGSNQPQHFGDGTRLSIL.

The J gene is TRBJ1-5, the V gene TRBV7-2; D is ambiguous. Trimming shortened V by 2 bases and J by 4 bases, and 9 bases separated the two germline ends. Germline V gene data show CDR1 as SGHTA and CDR2 as FQGNSA. This CDR3 has 14 residues. The CDR3 DNA reads TGTGCCAGCAGCTTAATTAGTTCAAATCAGCCCCAGCATTTT. Amino acids: CASSLISSNQPQHF. Looking up the rest from reference TRBV7-2 and TRBJ1-5 gives the full variable domain: GAGVSQSPSNKVTEKGKDVELRCDPISGHTALYWYRQSLGQGLEFLIYFQGNSAPDKSGLPSDRFSAERTGGSVSTLTIQRTQQEDSAVYLCASSLISSNQPQHFGDGTRLSIL.